This passage covers 11 T cell receptor beta chains from one sample sequenced in a study of blood T cell repertoires in COVID-19. Assay used: immunoSEQ multiplex PCR; TCRdb lists only in-frame clones, some missing. The sample consists of about 75,000 clones, about four fifths of them appearing once. Source material: peripheral blood. The source of these receptors is a woman of 80 years or more with active or convalescent COVID-19.

The chain links TRBV19 to TRBJ1-3, with TRBD1 matching over 9 bases. CDR1 LNHDA and CDR2 SQIVND come from the germline V gene (reference sequence). V shed 3 bases and J 2 bases; nucleotides not matched to a gene: 2. The CDR3 is 15 amino acids. The CDR3, as DNA: TGTGCCAGTAGTATGTGGACAGGGGCTGGAAACACCATATATTTT. The encoded protein is CASSMWTGAGNTIYF.

CDR3 in amino acids: CASGLVYLGHRVGELFF. The DNA for the CDR3 is TGTGCTAGTGGTTTGGTATATTTGGGACATCGGGTAGGGGAGCTGTTTTTT. The genes are TRBV12-5 and TRBJ2-2; the D gene is possibly TRBD1 (6 bases). The CDR3 is 17 amino acids. Trimming took 0 bases from V and 8 from J, leaving 19 bases between them. Germline-derived CDR1 and CDR2 are LGHNT and FRNRAP.

The V and J genes are TRBV15 and TRBJ1-4; 7 bases map to TRBD1. CDR3 size: 13 residues. CDR1 is LNHNV, CDR2 YYDKDF, per germline (reference sequence). The J segment lost 4 bases and the V segment lost 5 bases, leaving 1 base of the junction unmatched. The CDR3 loop is CATSRDSNEKLFF. CDR3 nucleotide sequence: TGTGCCACCAGCCGGGACAGTAATGAAAAACTGTTTTTT.

This chain joins TRBV2 and TRBJ2-7; 9 bases line up with TRBD1. V shed 3 bases, J shed 0 bases, and the junction held 15 bases outside the gene matches. The CDR3 runs to 19 residues. Germline V lookup: CDR1 SNHLY, CDR2 FYNNEI. The DNA for the CDR3 is TGTGCCAGCAGTGAGGGCCGGGACAGGGTCAAAGGCTTCTCCTACGAGCAGTACTTC. Amino acids: CASSEGRDRVKGFSYEQYF.

The V and J genes are TRBV9 and TRBJ1-4; D might be TRBD1 (6 bases). Trimming pared 1 base from V and 8 bases from J, leaving 6 bases between. The CDR3 has 12 residues. Germline CDR1 reads SGDLS; CDR2 reads YYNGEE. CDR3 protein: CASSVTGEKLFF. In nucleotides, the CDR3 is TGTGCCAGCAGCGTAACAGGGGAAAAACTGTTTTTT. Using reference TRBV9 and TRBJ1-4 for the parts outside the CDR3, the full variable domain is DSGVTQTPKHLITATGQRVTLRCSPRSGDLSVYWYQQSLDQGLQFLIQYYNGEERAKGNILERFSAQQFPDLHSELNLSSLELGDSALYFCASSVTGEKLFFGSGTQLSVL.

This clone was recorded a few times. The chain's CDR3 is CASSQGMGLGGDNEQFF. The CDR3 nucleotides read TGTGCCAGCAGCCAAGGGATGGGACTAGGCGGGGACAATGAGCAGTTCTTC. The gene calls are TRBV7-7 and TRBJ2-1, with 8 bases that match TRBD2. The CDR3 covers 17 residues. Germline loops: CDR1 SSHAT, CDR2 FNYEAQ (reference sequence). V shed 5 bases and J 5 bases; nucleotides not matched to a gene: 14.

This rearrangement joins TRBV10-3 to TRBJ1-1, with 9 bases fitting TRBD1. Trimming took 2 bases from V and 13 from J; bases not matched to a gene: 5. CDR1 is ENHRY, CDR2 SYGVKD, per germline. The CDR3 totals 12 residues. CDR3 sequence: CAISERDRDVFF. The CDR3 region has the DNA TGTGCCATCAGTGAGCGGGACAGGGATGTTTTCTTT.

V is TRBV4-1 and J is TRBJ1-3; possible D gene TRBD1, 6 bases. Germline V gives CDR1 MGHRA, CDR2 YSYEKL. The CDR3 runs to 15 residues. V was cut by 4 bases and J by 2 bases, with 12 bases left in between. The CDR3 DNA reads as TGCGCCAGCAGCCTCTTAGGGGGAGCTGGAAACACCATATATTTT. It specifies CASSLLGGAGNTIYF.

The chain uses TRBV7-2 and TRBJ2-7; the match to TRBD1 covers 8 bases. Unmatched junction bases numbered 10, after V lost 5 bases and J lost 7 bases. CDR3 length equals 14 residues. Germline CDR1 is SGHTA and CDR2 is FQGNSA. The CDR3 DNA sequence: TGTGCCAGCAGCCCCGGATGGACAGGGAGTGAGCAGTACTTC. Protein: CASSPGWTGSEQYF.

The chain couples TRBV11-2 to TRBJ1-5; D uncertain. Germline CDR1 reads SGHAT; CDR2 reads FQNNGV. The length of the CDR3 is 13 residues. V lost 4 bases, J lost 7 bases, and 11 bases lay in between. The CDR3 coding sequence is TGTGCCAGCAGCTCCGCCGGGAGACAGCCCCAGCATTTT. Translated: CASSSAGRQPQHF.

This clone was seen a handful of times. The chain employs TRBV19 and TRBJ2-3, with 11 nucleotides matching TRBD2. This CDR3 spans 16 amino acids. The germline CDR1 and CDR2 sequences are LNHDA and SQIVND (reference sequence). The ends lost 2 bases at V and 2 bases at J; junction bases unmatched: 3. The CDR3 bases are TGTGCCAGTAGTATAACTAGCGGGGGTTTCACAGATACGCAGTATTTT. Translation gives CASSITSGGFTDTQYF. Complete variable domain (other parts from reference TRBV19 and TRBJ2-3): DGGITQSPKYLFRKEGQNVTLSCEQNLNHDAMYWYRQDPGQGLRLIYYSQIVNDFQKGDIAEGYSVSREKKESFPLTVTSAQKNPTAFYLCASSITSGGFTDTQYFGPGTRLTVL.